Listed below are T cell receptor beta chains from one sample, sequenced in a study of OX40 agonist ivuxolimab in advanced cancers. Profiled with immunoSEQ multiplex PCR; TCRdb holds only in-frame clones, not every one. The sample holds about 20,000 clones, roughly nine tenths seen once. Source: CD4+ or CD8+ T cells sorted from blood, taken in a trial of the OX40 agonist ivuxolimab. These receptors were collected from an adult with an advanced solid tumor such as melanoma, head and neck, liver or kidney cancer. CDR3s include the opening cysteine and the closing phenylalanine or tryptophan. D genes are given only for firm matches. Not all rows give a size; the values are once, few, many and, for expanded clones, a class.

CDR3aa: CSVEDLCRLNEKLFF
CDR3nt: TGCAGCGTTGAAGATCTGTGCCGTCTTAATGAAAAACTGTTTTTT
j_gene: TRBJ1-4
v_gene: TRBV29-1
abundance: NA
d_gene: NA

CDR3aa: CSVGGRGQPQHF
CDR3nt: TGCAGCGTTGGGGGTAGGGGTCAGCCCCAGCATTTT
j_gene: TRBJ1-5
v_gene: TRBV29-1
abundance: NA
d_gene: NA

CDR3aa: CASSGSNYGYTF
CDR3nt: TGTGCTAGTAGCGGGTCTAACTATGGCTACACCTTC
j_gene: TRBJ1-2
v_gene: TRBV12-5
abundance: NA
d_gene: NA

CDR3aa: CASSPRPGLSSYNEQFF
CDR3nt: TGTGCCAGCTCACCGCGACCGGGGCTGAGCTCCTACAATGAGCAGTTCTTC
j_gene: TRBJ2-1
v_gene: TRBV18
abundance: NA
d_gene: NA

CDR3aa: CASSVQGAITGELFF
CDR3nt: TGTGCCAGCAGCGTACAGGGGGCGATCACCGGGGAGCTGTTTTTT
j_gene: TRBJ2-2
v_gene: TRBV9
abundance: once
d_gene: TRBD1

CDR3aa: CASSDLEQYF
CDR3nt: TGTGCCAGCAGTGATTTGGAGCAGTACTTC
j_gene: TRBJ2-7
v_gene: TRBV2
abundance: NA
d_gene: NA

CDR3aa: CAISTGGEQFF
CDR3nt: TGTGCCATCAGTACCGGCGGGGAGCAGTTCTTC
j_gene: TRBJ2-1
v_gene: TRBV10-3
abundance: NA
d_gene: NA

CDR3aa: CASSLAGGSYNEQFF
CDR3nt: TGTGCCAGCAGTTTAGCGGGGGGCTCCTACAATGAGCAGTTCTTC
j_gene: TRBJ2-1
v_gene: TRBV2
abundance: NA
d_gene: TRBD2

CDR3aa: CASSIFGQGAAHSNQPQHF
CDR3nt: TGTGCCAGTAGTATATTCGGACAAGGGGCGGCTCATAGCAATCAGCCCCAGCATTTT
j_gene: TRBJ1-5
v_gene: TRBV19
abundance: NA
d_gene: NA

CDR3aa: CASSISVYGYTF
CDR3nt: TGTGCCAGTAGTATTAGTGTCTATGGCTACACCTTC
j_gene: TRBJ1-2
v_gene: TRBV19
abundance: NA
d_gene: NA

CDR3aa: CASSNTGPYEQYF
CDR3nt: TGTGCCAGTAGTAATACAGGGCCCTACGAGCAGTACTTC
j_gene: TRBJ2-7
v_gene: TRBV19
abundance: NA
d_gene: NA

CDR3aa: CASSEAPPNTEAFF
CDR3nt: TGTGCCAGCAGTGAAGCGCCGCCGAACACTGAAGCTTTCTTT
j_gene: TRBJ1-1
v_gene: TRBV2
abundance: NA
d_gene: NA

CDR3aa: CASSLGYEQYF
CDR3nt: TGCGCCAGCAGCTTGGGCTACGAGCAGTACTTC
j_gene: TRBJ2-7
v_gene: TRBV5-1
abundance: NA
d_gene: NA

CDR3aa: CASSYKSSYEQYF
CDR3nt: TGTGCCAGTAGTTACAAGAGCTCCTACGAGCAGTACTTC
j_gene: TRBJ2-7
v_gene: TRBV19
abundance: NA
d_gene: NA

CDR3aa: CASSRGQGRGYTF
CDR3nt: TGTGCCAGCAGCCGAGGACAGGGACGGGGCTACACCTTC
j_gene: TRBJ1-2
v_gene: TRBV7-3
abundance: once
d_gene: TRBD1

CDR3aa: CASSLTAGTGSYEQYF
CDR3nt: TGTGCCAGCAGCCTAACCGCCGGGACAGGATCCTACGAGCAGTACTTC
j_gene: TRBJ2-7
v_gene: TRBV7-3
abundance: NA
d_gene: TRBD1

CDR3aa: CASSKTGPGELFF
CDR3nt: TGTGCCAGCTCCAAGACAGGGCCCGGGGAGCTGTTTTTT
j_gene: TRBJ2-2
v_gene: TRBV18
abundance: once
d_gene: TRBD1

CDR3aa: CASSIGRDQPQHF
CDR3nt: TGTGCCAGTAGTATAGGTAGGGATCAGCCCCAGCATTTT
j_gene: TRBJ1-5
v_gene: TRBV19
abundance: NA
d_gene: NA

CDR3aa: CASSLGGFGDGYTF
CDR3nt: TGCGCCAGCAGCTTAGGGGGATTCGGGGATGGCTACACCTTC
j_gene: TRBJ1-2
v_gene: TRBV5-1
abundance: NA
d_gene: NA

CDR3aa: CASSLGAGEANYGYTF
CDR3nt: TGTGCCAGCAGCTTGGGGGCAGGGGAAGCTAACTATGGCTACACCTTC
j_gene: TRBJ1-2
v_gene: TRBV5-4
abundance: NA
d_gene: NA

CDR3aa: CAWSAGMAGNQPQHF
CDR3nt: TGTGCCTGGAGTGCGGGGATGGCTGGCAATCAGCCCCAGCATTTT
j_gene: TRBJ1-5
v_gene: TRBV30
abundance: NA
d_gene: NA

CDR3aa: CASQQDTGELFF
CDR3nt: TGTGCCAGCCAGCAAGACACCGGGGAGCTGTTTTTT
j_gene: TRBJ2-2
v_gene: TRBV6-5
abundance: NA
d_gene: NA

CDR3aa: CASSGRTGGGQETQYF
CDR3nt: TGTGCCAGCAGCGGCCGGACAGGGGGAGGCCAAGAGACCCAGTACTTC
j_gene: TRBJ2-5
v_gene: TRBV11-2
abundance: NA
d_gene: TRBD1

CDR3aa: CASSLEAQQSGAEQFF
CDR3nt: TGTGCCAGCAGTTTGGAAGCCCAACAGAGCGGGGCGGAGCAGTTCTTC
j_gene: TRBJ2-1
v_gene: TRBV27
abundance: few
d_gene: TRBD2

CDR3aa: CASSFNWGGDQPQHF
CDR3nt: TGTGCCAGCAGTTTCAACTGGGGAGGGGATCAGCCCCAGCATTTT
j_gene: TRBJ1-5
v_gene: TRBV27
abundance: NA
d_gene: NA

CDR3aa: CASSLASAGWGQETQYF
CDR3nt: TGTGCCAGCAGCTTAGCGTCGGCGGGGTGGGGCCAAGAGACCCAGTACTTC
j_gene: TRBJ2-5
v_gene: TRBV7-9
abundance: NA
d_gene: NA

CDR3aa: CASSPPLSEAQYF
CDR3nt: TGTGCCAGCTCACCACCGTTGTCCGAGGCGCAGTATTTT
j_gene: TRBJ2-3
v_gene: TRBV18
abundance: NA
d_gene: NA

CDR3aa: CASSMMGGDAWTREQFF
CDR3nt: TGTGCCAGCTCAATGATGGGGGGGGACGCCTGGACCAGAGAGCAGTTCTTC
j_gene: TRBJ2-1
v_gene: TRBV25-1
abundance: NA
d_gene: TRBD2

CDR3aa: CASSPGGGSNQPQHF
CDR3nt: TGTGCCAGCAGCCCTGGGGGGGGTAGCAATCAGCCCCAGCATTTT
j_gene: TRBJ1-5
v_gene: TRBV7-2
abundance: once
d_gene: NA

CDR3aa: CASSLGSGYTF
CDR3nt: TGCGCCAGCAGCTTGGGGAGCGGCTACACCTTC
j_gene: TRBJ1-2
v_gene: TRBV5-1
abundance: once
d_gene: NA

CDR3aa: CASSLGGIDNEQFF
CDR3nt: TGCGCCAGCAGCTTGGGCGGGATCGACAATGAGCAGTTCTTC
j_gene: TRBJ2-1
v_gene: TRBV5-1
abundance: NA
d_gene: NA

CDR3aa: CASSLPSGAGGQYF
CDR3nt: TGTGCCAGCAGTTTACCTAGCGGGGCCGGGGGGCAGTACTTC
j_gene: TRBJ2-7
v_gene: TRBV27
abundance: NA
d_gene: TRBD2

CDR3aa: CASSVATRTDTQYF
CDR3nt: TGTGCCAGCAGCGTAGCCACCCGCACAGATACGCAGTATTTT
j_gene: TRBJ2-3
v_gene: TRBV9
abundance: NA
d_gene: NA

CDR3aa: CASRAWDRDINEQFF
CDR3nt: TGTGCCAGCCGTGCGTGGGACAGGGATATCAATGAGCAGTTCTTC
j_gene: TRBJ2-1
v_gene: TRBV27
abundance: NA
d_gene: TRBD1

CDR3aa: CASSLAGTGQETQYF
CDR3nt: TGTGCCAGCAGCTTAGCGGGGACAGGGCAAGAGACCCAGTACTTC
j_gene: TRBJ2-5
v_gene: TRBV7-8
abundance: NA
d_gene: TRBD1

CDR3aa: CASSYSDGDYGYTF
CDR3nt: TGTGCCAGCAGTTACTCGGACGGGGACTATGGCTACACCTTC
j_gene: TRBJ1-2
v_gene: TRBV6-5
abundance: NA
d_gene: NA

CDR3aa: CASRRDRAVYEQYF
CDR3nt: TGTGCCAGCAGGAGAGACAGGGCCGTCTACGAGCAGTACTTC
j_gene: TRBJ2-7
v_gene: TRBV6-6
abundance: NA
d_gene: TRBD1

CDR3aa: CASSGQRLPKNIQYF
CDR3nt: TGTGCCAGCAGTGGGCAGCGGTTGCCCAAAAACATTCAGTACTTC
j_gene: TRBJ2-4
v_gene: TRBV6-4
abundance: NA
d_gene: NA

CDR3aa: CASTWSGEAFF
CDR3nt: TGTGCCAGCACCTGGTCCGGCGAAGCTTTCTTT
j_gene: TRBJ1-1
v_gene: TRBV7-9
abundance: NA
d_gene: NA

CDR3aa: CASRRGQETQYF
CDR3nt: TGTGCCAGCCGCCGGGGGCAAGAGACCCAGTACTTC
j_gene: TRBJ2-5
v_gene: TRBV19
abundance: NA
d_gene: NA

CDR3aa: CSVRRFSYNEQFF
CDR3nt: TGCAGCGTTCGACGTTTCTCCTACAATGAGCAGTTCTTC
j_gene: TRBJ2-1
v_gene: TRBV29-1
abundance: NA
d_gene: NA

CDR3aa: CASSGVKNEKLFF
CDR3nt: TGTGCCAGCTCTGGGGTGAAGAATGAAAAACTGTTTTTT
j_gene: TRBJ1-4
v_gene: TRBV19
abundance: NA
d_gene: NA

CDR3aa: CASSGTSDTGELFF
CDR3nt: TGTGCCAGCAGCGGGACTAGCGACACCGGGGAGCTGTTTTTT
j_gene: TRBJ2-2
v_gene: TRBV7-9
abundance: NA
d_gene: TRBD2

CDR3aa: CASSTRVNTEAFF
CDR3nt: TGTGCCAGCAGTACCAGGGTGAACACTGAAGCTTTCTTT
j_gene: TRBJ1-1
v_gene: TRBV6-5
abundance: NA
d_gene: NA

CDR3aa: CASSYRGIYNEQFF
CDR3nt: TGTGCCAGCAGTTACAGGGGGATCTACAATGAGCAGTTCTTC
j_gene: TRBJ2-1
v_gene: TRBV6-6
abundance: NA
d_gene: NA

CDR3aa: CSVSTGRKQYF
CDR3nt: TGCAGCGTTTCGACAGGGAGGAAGCAGTACTTC
j_gene: TRBJ2-7
v_gene: TRBV29-1
abundance: NA
d_gene: NA

CDR3aa: CSAKGAPGYTF
CDR3nt: TGCAGTGCTAAAGGCGCTCCTGGCTACACCTTC
j_gene: TRBJ1-2
v_gene: TRBV20-1
abundance: NA
d_gene: NA

CDR3aa: CASSPNRAANYGYTF
CDR3nt: TGTGCCAGTAGCCCAAACAGAGCAGCTAACTATGGCTACACCTTC
j_gene: TRBJ1-2
v_gene: TRBV19
abundance: NA
d_gene: NA

CDR3aa: CASSLDRPYEQYF
CDR3nt: TGTGCCAGCAGTTTAGACAGACCCTACGAGCAGTACTTC
j_gene: TRBJ2-7
v_gene: TRBV6-1
abundance: NA
d_gene: NA

CDR3aa: CASISRGGEQFF
CDR3nt: TGTGCCAGCATCTCCCGGGGAGGTGAGCAGTTCTTC
j_gene: TRBJ2-1
v_gene: TRBV7-9
abundance: NA
d_gene: NA